Listed below are T cell receptor beta chains from one sample, sequenced in a study of cytomegalovirus exposure and HLA in healthy donors. Here immunoSEQ multiplex PCR was the method, and the copy in TCRdb shows in-frame clones only, minus some. The repertoire has about 170,000 clones, roughly 83% of them found once; the top ten carry 1.2%. Sequenced material: PBMCs. These receptors all stem from a boy younger than 10 in good health and CMV-seronegative. CDR3s include the opening cysteine and the closing phenylalanine or tryptophan. A D gene is named only where the DNA matches it firmly. Where a row states a size, it is once, few, many or the class of an expanded clone; other rows omit it.

TRBD1	TRBV25-1	TRBJ1-2	NA	TGTGCCAGCAGTGAATCTGGGACAGGGAACTATGGCTACACCTTC	CASSESGTGNYGYTF
TRBD1	TRBV7-9	TRBJ1-4	NA	TGTGCCAGCAGTTTTGACAGGGCTGAAAAACTGTTTTTT	CASSFDRAEKLFF
TRBD2	TRBV2	TRBJ2-5	NA	TGTGCCAGCAGTGGGACTAGCGTCCAAGAGACCCAGTACTTC	CASSGTSVQETQYF
TRBD1	TRBV27	TRBJ1-5	NA	TGTGCCAGCAGTACGACAGGGGCGTTGGGCAATCAGCCCCAGCATTTT	CASSTTGALGNQPQHF
NA	TRBV6-5	TRBJ1-2	NA	TGTGCCAGCTACAGGGAAAACTATGGCTACACCTTC	CASYRENYGYTF
NA	TRBV19	TRBJ1-5	NA	TGTGCCAGTAGTGACTCAGCAATAAGCAATCAGCCCCAGCATTTT	CASSDSAISNQPQHF
TRBD1	TRBV6-5	TRBJ1-6	NA	TGTGCCAGCAGTGCAAAACAGGGGGCAAATTCACCCCTCCACTTT	CASSAKQGANSPLHF
TRBD2	TRBV5-4	TRBJ2-3	NA	TGTGCCAGCAGCCCCGGGGGGGCAGATACGCAGTATTTT	CASSPGGADTQYF
TRBD1	TRBV5-1	TRBJ2-5	NA	TGCGCCAGCAGCCTAGGACAGGGAGAGACCCAGTACTTC	CASSLGQGETQYF
TRBD1	TRBV6-5	TRBJ1-1	NA	TGTGCCAGCAGCGTTGGACAGGAGGATGAAGCTTTCTTT	CASSVGQEDEAFF
TRBD1	TRBV4-2	TRBJ2-7	NA	TGTGCCAGCAGCCAAGAACAGGGGGCCACCTACGAGCAGTACTTC	CASSQEQGATYEQYF
TRBD2	TRBV9	TRBJ2-5	NA	TGTGCCAGCAGCGTAGGGACTAGCGGGAGCGGGGAGACCCAGTACTTC	CASSVGTSGSGETQYF
TRBD1	TRBV7-2	TRBJ1-5	NA	TGTGCCAGCAGCTTAGCTGGGACAGGGGGACCCAATCAGCCCCAGCATTTT	CASSLAGTGGPNQPQHF
TRBD1	TRBV30	TRBJ2-5	NA	TGTGCCTGGAGTGTAAGGATAGGGGGCGAAGAGACCCAGTACTTC	CAWSVRIGGEETQYF
TRBD2	TRBV2	TRBJ2-2	NA	TGTGCCAGCAGTGAGGTAGCGGGAGTTACCGGGGAGCTGTTTTTT	CASSEVAGVTGELFF
NA	TRBV28	TRBJ1-5	NA	TGTGCCAGCAGTCCCCTTGGGGCAGAATACAATCAGCCCCAGCATTTT	CASSPLGAEYNQPQHF
TRBD1	TRBV5-1	TRBJ1-6	NA	TGCGCCAGCAGCTTGATTGGGGGACAGGCCGCTAATTCACCCCTCCACTTT	CASSLIGGQAANSPLHF
TRBD1	TRBV7-2	TRBJ2-7	NA	TGTGCCAGCAGCTTAACGGGACAGGCCGCCTACGAGCAGTACTTC	CASSLTGQAAYEQYF
NA	TRBV5-6	TRBJ1-2	NA	TGTGCCAGCAGCTTGGACAGGGCTTCCTATGGCTACACCTTC	CASSLDRASYGYTF
NA	TRBV2	TRBJ2-3	NA	TGTGCCACGGGGACAGATACGCAGTATTTT	CATGTDTQYF
NA	TRBV4-3	TRBJ2-1	NA	TGCGCCAGCAGCCAAGAGGGGTGGCAGGGAAGTTACAATGAGCAGTTCTTC	CASSQEGWQGSYNEQFF
TRBD1	TRBV9	TRBJ1-6	NA	TGTGCCAGCAGCCCCCCGGATGGGGGGACAGGGGCTTCACCCCTCCACTTT	CASSPPDGGTGASPLHF
NA	TRBV7-2	TRBJ2-2	NA	TGTGCCAGCAGCTTAACCCGGGGGACCGGGGAGCTGTTTTTT	CASSLTRGTGELFF
NA	TRBV5-1	TRBJ2-3	NA	TGCGCCAGCAGCTTGATAACAGGGAGTGTTGGAGATACGCAGTATTTT	CASSLITGSVGDTQYF
NA	TRBV30	TRBJ1-5	NA	TGTGCCTGGAGTGTTAGACAGGGCAATCAGCCCCAGCATTTT	CAWSVRQGNQPQHF
NA	TRBV4-1	TRBJ2-3	NA	TGCGCCAGCAGCCAAGGGGAGTACCGTATAACAGATACGCAGTATTTT	CASSQGEYRITDTQYF
NA	TRBV7-2	TRBJ2-3	NA	TGTGCCAGCAGCTTAGCTAAAGATACGCAGTATTTT	CASSLAKDTQYF
TRBD1	TRBV12-5	TRBJ2-7	NA	TGTGCTAGTGGTTTGCCCCCGGACAGGGCTCCCTACGAGCAGTACTTC	CASGLPPDRAPYEQYF
NA	TRBV19	TRBJ1-1	NA	TGTGCCAGTAGTATATACCCCTGGGGAGGAACCCTCAACGCAGCTTTCTTT	CASSIYPWGGTLNAAFF
NA	TRBV27	TRBJ1-2	NA	TGTGCCAGCAGTTTTGTCAACTCCGGGGGCTACACCTTC	CASSFVNSGGYTF
TRBD1	TRBV5-6	TRBJ2-1	NA	TGTGCCAGCAGCTTCGACAGGGGTAACTACAATGAGCAGTTCTTC	CASSFDRGNYNEQFF
TRBD2	TRBV10-3	TRBJ2-7	NA	TGTGCCATCAGCGCTAGCGGGAGTTTATCCTACGAGCAGTACTTC	CAISASGSLSYEQYF
TRBD1	TRBV6-5	TRBJ1-2	NA	TGTGCCAGCAGTTTCAGACAGGGCCGGGCTGGCTACACCTTC	CASSFRQGRAGYTF
TRBD2	TRBV30	TRBJ2-1	once	TGTGCCTGGAGTCGACTAGCGGTCGGTGAGCAGTTCTTC	CAWSRLAVGEQFF